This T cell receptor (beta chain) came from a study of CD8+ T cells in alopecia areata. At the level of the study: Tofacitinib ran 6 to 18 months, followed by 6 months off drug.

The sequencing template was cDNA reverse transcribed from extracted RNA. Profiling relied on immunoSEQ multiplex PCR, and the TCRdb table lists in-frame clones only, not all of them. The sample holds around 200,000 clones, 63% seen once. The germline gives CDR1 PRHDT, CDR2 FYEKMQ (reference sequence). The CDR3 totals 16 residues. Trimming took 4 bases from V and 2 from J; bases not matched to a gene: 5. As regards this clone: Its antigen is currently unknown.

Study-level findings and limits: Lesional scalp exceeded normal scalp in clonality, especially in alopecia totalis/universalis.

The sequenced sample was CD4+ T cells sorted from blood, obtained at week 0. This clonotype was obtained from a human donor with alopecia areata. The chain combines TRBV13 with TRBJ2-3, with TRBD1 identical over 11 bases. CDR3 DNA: TGTGCCAGCAGCTACCGGACAGGGGGCTCCACAGATACGCAGTATTTT. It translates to CASSYRTGGSTDTQYF.